The clone carrying this T cell receptor (beta chain) came up once. What it binds is unknown. This sample was included in a study of shared clonotypes between healthy human individuals. Overall study results and limits: The study found approximately 5% of naive CD4 clonotypes shared across a handful of donors.

The CDR3 totals 14 residues. The V and J ends lost 6 bases and 4 bases, in that order; junction bases with no gene match: 8. The germline V gene encodes CDR1 MNHEY and CDR2 SMNVEV (reference sequence). Sequencing was performed with immunoSEQ multiplex PCR; in TCRdb, only in-frame clones are kept and a portion is missing. This sample has about 1.1 million clones, with approximately 78% found just once. The sequence came from a man aged 18 to 35 in good health. Some clones in this sample may be carry-over from other donors' samples. Material: memory CD4+ T cells from PBMCs. Subset denoted: CD45RA-negative fraction. The gene calls are TRBV27 and TRBJ1-1; 7 positions match TRBD1. The CDR3 DNA reads TGTGCCAGCAGATTGAGGGGGCAGGGCACTGAAGCTTTCTTT. Residues: CASRLRGQGTEAFF.